The 16 T cell receptor beta chains below all came from one sample that was sequenced in a study of blood T cell repertoires in COVID-19. Assay: immunoSEQ multiplex PCR; the TCRdb copy retains only in-frame clones and omits some. The data contain about 68,000 clones, 86% of them singletons. Sequencing input: peripheral blood. Receptors were obtained from a man aged 50 to 60 with acute or convalescent COVID-19.

This chain joins TRBV9 and TRBJ1-6; no clear D gene. CDR3 length equals 15 residues. V was pared by 2 bases and J by 5 bases, with 11 bases between. Germline-derived CDR1 and CDR2 are SGDLS and YYNGEE. This CDR3 is CASSVSTVHNSPLHF. The CDR3, as DNA: TGTGCCAGCAGCGTGAGTACAGTACATAATTCACCCCTCCACTTT.

The J gene is TRBJ2-7, the V gene TRBV7-9, with D unresolved. The CDR3 is 13 residues long. Germline CDR1 SEHNR, CDR2 FQNEAQ (reference sequence). V shed 4 bases and J shed 1 base, with 8 bases lying between them. Here the CDR3 reads CASSWRGSYEQYF. CDR3 coding DNA: TGTGCCAGCAGCTGGAGAGGTTCCTACGAGCAGTACTTC.

The rearrangement joins TRBV27 to TRBJ2-2; TRBD2 might be the D (5 bases). Between the trimmed V and J ends, which lost 6 bases and 1 base, there was a span of 9 bases. Germline assignment: CDR1 MNHEY and CDR2 SMNVEV (reference sequence). The CDR3 length is 14 residues. In DNA form, the CDR3 reads TGTGCCAGCAGCCACGGACTGAACACCGGGGAGCTGTTTTTT. It is translated as CASSHGLNTGELFF.

The rearrangement links TRBV28 to TRBJ2-7, with 10 bases matching TRBD2. V was pared by 2 bases and J by 6 bases, with 4 bases of the junction left unmatched. This CDR3 spans 14 amino acids. Germline V gives CDR1 MDHEN, CDR2 SYDVKM. The CDR3 here is CASSLTSGTLEQYF. CDR3 nucleotide sequence: TGTGCCAGCAGTTTAACTAGCGGGACCCTCGAGCAGTACTTC.

This clone has more than one count but fewer than ten. The chain is built from TRBV29-1 and TRBJ2-2, with D maybe TRBD2 (6 bases). Germline V gene lookup returns CDR1 SQVTM and CDR2 ANQGSEA. The CDR3 contains 15 residues. CDR3 sequence: CRADLGGGGTGELFF. The CDR3 DNA reads as TGCCGCGCCGACCTCGGGGGTGGGGGGACCGGGGAGCTGTTTTTT.

The chain links TRBV4-1 to TRBJ2-2; the D gene is possibly TRBD1 (6 bases). The CDR3 extends over 18 amino acids. Per germline, CDR1 MGHRA and CDR2 YSYEKL. The germline V and J ends were trimmed by 4 bases and 3 bases, with 21 bases remaining between them. CDR3 protein: CASSRDRRWVEHTGELFF. Written as DNA, the CDR3 is TGCGCCAGCAGCCGTGACAGGCGTTGGGTCGAGCACACCGGGGAGCTGTTTTTT.

This sequence joins TRBV29-1 and TRBJ2-1; 11 bases are shared with TRBD2. Germline CDR1 reads SQVTM; CDR2 reads ANQGSEA. CDR3 length: 14 amino acids. V was clipped by 6 bases and J by 3 bases; unmatched bases: 4. Written as DNA, the CDR3 is TGCAGCGTCCGACTAGCGGGACACTACAATGAGCAGTTCTTC. Its translation is CSVRLAGHYNEQFF.

A word on this clone: A junction boundary mismatches the germline segment, possibly from a read error. The J gene is TRBJ2-7, the V gene TRBV5-4, with TRBD1 as a possible D gene (6 bases). This CDR3 comprises 16 residues. Germline V lookup: CDR1 SGHNT, CDR2 YYREEE (reference sequence). The CDR3 sequence: CASSLDPGHTTYEQYF. DNA for the CDR3: TGTGCCAGCAGTTTGGATCCGGGACATACTACCTACGAGCAGTACTTC.

The genes are TRBV25-1 and TRBJ1-4; no firm D call. The germline V gene encodes CDR1 MGHDK and CDR2 SYGVNS. The CDR3 runs 14 residues. V shed 5 bases and J shed 8 bases, with 15 bases lying between them. As DNA, the CDR3 is TGTGCCAGCAGTCATTTGGGGAGGGAGGAAAAACTGTTTTTT. It translates to CASSHLGREEKLFF.

The chain is built from TRBV6-5 and TRBJ1-1; 7 bases align to TRBD1. The V and J ends lost 6 bases and 11 bases, in that order; junction bases with no gene match: 18. Germline V gene sequence: CDR1 MNHEY, CDR2 SVGAGI. There are 15 residues in the CDR3. CDR3 DNA sequence: TGTGCCAGCAGGATATCGACAGGGTCGACCGTTTCGGCTTTCTTT. This sequence encodes CASRISTGSTVSAFF.

This clone appeared a few times. This chain joins TRBV19 and TRBJ2-3; D is ambiguous. V was cut by 1 base and J by 11 bases, with 13 bases left in between. Germline CDR1 and CDR2: LNHDA and SQIVND (reference sequence). CDR3 size: 13 residues. CDR3 bases: TGTGCCAGTAGTATAGCCCCCGATCGCGAGCAGTATTTT. It yields the protein CASSIAPDREQYF. The complete variable domain, with remaining parts taken from reference TRBV19 and TRBJ2-3, reads DGGITQSPKYLFRKEGQNVTLSCEQNLNHDAMYWYRQDPGQGLRLIYYSQIVNDFQKGDIAEGYSVSREKKESFPLTVTSAQKNPTAFYLCASSIAPDREQYFGPGTRLTVL.

This clone came up once. In DNA form, the CDR3 reads TGCGCCAGCAGCTTGGATTCCCGGTCGACAGGGGCTGGCTACACCTTC. Its translation is CASSLDSRSTGAGYTF. The chain is built from TRBV5-1 and TRBJ1-2, with 8 bases that match TRBD1. CDR1 is SGHRS and CDR2 is YFSETQ in the germline V gene. The ends lost 0 bases at V and 7 bases at J; junction bases unmatched: 11. The CDR3 loop spans 16 amino acids.

V is TRBV9 and J is TRBJ2-2; weak D call: TRBD2 (5 bases). Germline CDR1 SGDLS, CDR2 YYNGEE. Trimming pared 4 bases from V and 0 bases from J, leaving 16 bases between. The CDR3 totals 17 residues. The CDR3 region has the DNA TGTGCCAGCAGCTCCCGGCCACTAGGAACGAACACCGGGGAGCTGTTTTTT. As protein: CASSSRPLGTNTGELFF.

As regards this clone: Other DNA sequences in the same sample also yield this CDR3. The V call is TRBV6-5, the J call TRBJ1-1; TRBD1 matches 12 bases. V shed 8 bases and J 5 bases; nucleotides not matched to a gene: 3. CDR3 length: 13 residues. Germline lookup yields CDR1 MNHEY and CDR2 SVGAGI. Here the CDR3 DNA reads TGTGCCAGCGGGACAGGGGGCAGGACTGAAGCTTTCTTT. Protein: CASGTGGRTEAFF.

This chain joins TRBV3-1 (or the pseudogene TRBV3-2) and TRBJ2-1, with TRBD2 matching 8 bases. The CDR3 length is 15 residues. J gave up 3 bases and V 4 bases, and 5 bases lay outside the gene matches. The germline CDR1 and CDR2 sequences are LGHDT and YNNKEL (reference sequence). CDR3 bases: TGTGCCAGCAGCCGGAGCGGGAGTTTCTACAATGAGCAGTTCTTC. Translation: CASSRSGSFYNEQFF.

V gene TRBV30 combines with J gene TRBJ2-5; D is perhaps TRBD2 (5 bases). The germline V and J ends were trimmed by 1 base and 7 bases, with 19 bases remaining between them. There are 15 residues in the CDR3. From germline, CDR1 is GTSNPN and CDR2 SVGIG (reference sequence). The CDR3 spells CAWSAVAGWVGTQYF. The CDR3 DNA is TGTGCCTGGAGTGCCGTGGCGGGTTGGGTAGGGACCCAGTACTTC.